The present TCR beta chain was sequenced within a study of T-cell reconstitution after alpha-beta-depleted transplantation in children. The authors prepared the TCRbeta library with unique molecular identifiers. TCRdb reprocessed the PCR reads with MiXCR, giving one entry per CDR3 protein. The sample carries around 87,000 distinct CDR3 sequences, roughly 8.8% recorded once. Germline CDR1 reads SNHLY; CDR2 reads FYNNEI. The CDR3 is made up of 14 amino acids. Losses at the gene ends were 7 bases for V and 2 bases for J; bases not matched to a gene: 7. This clonotype has a count of ten or more. The chain uses TRBV2 and TRBJ2-5, with TRBD1 matching over 7 bases. This sequence originates from a human donor who donated a stem cell graft to a child with congenital amegakaryocytic thrombocytopenia. The specimen comprised PBMCs from the stem cell graft donor, sampled from the stem cell graft. The CDR3 sequence is CASIQRGPQETQYF. The CDR3 DNA reads TGTGCCAGCATTCAGAGGGGGCCTCAAGAGACCCAGTACTTC.